This T cell receptor (beta chain) was retrieved from a study of blood T cell repertoires in COVID-19. Across the study: COVID-19 samples, acute and convalescent, were from the United States, Italy and Spain.

Original processing notes: Quantification of nucleated cells was approximated via reference gene primer amplification. Sequenced by immunoSEQ multiplex PCR; TCRdb stores in-frame clones only, minus some. The V and J calls and the clone size are those of that table, but D and trimming were determined from the DNA. The sample lists about 74,000 clones; around nine tenths were seen once. The V gene's germline CDR1 is SEHNR and CDR2 FQNEAQ (reference sequence). The CDR3 is 16 residues long. The V end was cut by 1 base, the J end by 0 bases, with 9 bases between. The J gene is TRBJ2-2, the V gene TRBV7-9; D unclear. The clonotype originates from a woman at least 80 years old with active or convalescent COVID-19. Sequencing was carried out using peripheral blood. The CDR3 coding sequence is TGTGCCAGCAGCTTAGGCCACTACACGAACACCGGGGAGCTGTTTTTT. The encoded protein is CASSLGHYTNTGELFF.